This T cell receptor (beta chain) was sequenced during a study of blood T cell repertoires in COVID-19. Study overall: The United States, Italy and Spain supplied acute and convalescent COVID-19 samples. Sample material is recorded as cDNA or gDNA derived from T cells, B-cell-depleted T cells, or PBMCs.

CDR3 length: 15 amino acids. V shed 4 bases and J shed 0 bases, with 14 bases lying between them. Germline assignment: CDR1 SGHNT and CDR2 YYREEE (reference sequence). Authors' analysis steps: Reference gene primer amplification gave nucleated cell count estimates. TCRdb's copy holds only in-frame clones and misses some; the assay was immunoSEQ multiplex PCR. V and J calls and clone size are those listed in that table; D and trimming were worked out from the DNA. Of roughly 290,000 clones in the sample, 75% to 90% were seen once. This TCR derives from a young man with acute or convalescent COVID-19. The genes are TRBV5-4 and TRBJ2-7, with D possibly matching TRBD1 (6 bases). The sample was peripheral blood. This chain's CDR3 is CASSKGERGSYEQYF. The CDR3 DNA reads as TGTGCCAGCAGCAAGGGGGAGAGGGGCTCCTACGAGCAGTACTTC.